A single sample is the source of the 31 T cell receptor beta chains below, sequenced in a study of T cell changes during pregnancy in multiple sclerosis. Sequencing used immunoSEQ multiplex PCR; TCRdb keeps in-frame clones, though not all of them. The sample includes about 74,000 clones, 88% of them seen just once. This specimen consisted of peripheral blood, obtained before pregnancy. Every receptor here comes from a female donor with multiple sclerosis, enrolled in a pregnancy study.

The CDR3 protein is CASSLGHGEETQYF. CDR3 DNA sequence: TGTGCCAGCAGCCTAGGACACGGAGAAGAGACCCAGTACTTC. The gene calls are TRBV7-3 and TRBJ2-5; possibly TRBD1 for D (5 bases). Looked up from germline, CDR1 is SGHTA and CDR2 is FQGTGA. Between the trimmed V and J ends, which lost 5 bases and 3 bases, there was a span of 13 bases. This CDR3 contains 14 residues.

The chain links TRBV7-8 to TRBJ1-5; TRBD1 matches 12 bases. CDR1 is SGHVS, CDR2 FQNEAQ, per germline. Unmatched junction bases numbered 6, after V lost 5 bases and J lost 4 bases. This CDR3 has 16 amino acids. Written as DNA, the CDR3 is TGTGCCAGCAGCGGGACAGGGGGCTGGAAGAATCAGCCCCAGCATTTT. Translated: CASSGTGGWKNQPQHF.

The chain carries TRBV19 and TRBJ1-5; D gene uncertain. Germline V gene sequence: CDR1 LNHDA, CDR2 SQIVND (reference sequence). Trimming left V 0 bases short and J 2 bases short, with 20 bases between. The CDR3 has 19 residues. CDR3 sequence (DNA): TGTGCCAGTAGTATAGATCGGGGTAGTGGGCGGGTTGGCAATCAGCCCCAGCATTTT. It specifies CASSIDRGSGRVGNQPQHF.

V is TRBV6-1 and J is TRBJ2-7; D may be TRBD1 (6 bases). This CDR3 has 13 amino acids. Trimming took off 2 bases at V and 4 bases at J, with 9 bases between the two ends. The germline gives CDR1 MNHNS, CDR2 SASEGT. The CDR3 spells CASSETGMYEQYF. DNA of the CDR3: TGTGCCAGCAGTGAAACAGGGATGTACGAGCAGTACTTC.

The chain has TRBV7-8 and TRBJ1-5; possible D gene TRBD1, 5 bases. The CDR3 sequence is 15 residues long. Germline CDR1 SGHVS, CDR2 FQNEAQ. V shed 4 bases and J shed 6 bases, with 16 bases lying between them. The CDR3 DNA sequence: TGTGCCAGCAGCTGGGTTATGGGGGGTGGTCAGCCCCAGCATTTT. Protein: CASSWVMGGGQPQHF.

This clone was seen more than once but under ten times. The chain uses TRBV27 and TRBJ1-6, with no clear D. The CDR3 extends over 16 amino acids. Deletions cut 4 bases from V and 0 bases from J, with 10 bases between. Per the germline V gene, CDR1 is MNHEY and CDR2 is SMNVEV (reference sequence). CDR3 sequence (DNA): TGTGCCAGCAGTTACGGGTGGAGCTCCTATAATTCACCCCTCCACTTT. Its translation is CASSYGWSSYNSPLHF.

The chain combines TRBV29-1 with TRBJ2-3, with a weak D call TRBD1 (5 bases). The CDR3 is made up of 12 amino acids. The V gene's germline CDR1 is SQVTM and CDR2 ANQGSEA. Trimming pared 7 bases from V and 6 bases from J, leaving 14 bases between. This CDR3 is CSARIPGDTQYF. CDR3 bases: TGCAGCGCCCGTATTCCAGGGGATACGCAGTATTTT.

The chain recombines TRBV6-5 with TRBJ1-1, with D uncertain. Per germline, CDR1 MNHEY and CDR2 SVGAGI. The CDR3 length is 14 residues. Trimming pared 2 bases from V and 1 base from J, leaving 8 bases between. The CDR3 coding sequence is TGTGCCAGCAGTTACCAGGCGGGGAACACTGAAGCTTTCTTT. Amino acids: CASSYQAGNTEAFF.

The chain links TRBV19 to TRBJ2-1; 9 nucleotides agree with TRBD1. V gave up 6 bases and J gave up 8 bases; unmatched junction bases: 11. The CDR3 consists of 15 residues. Per germline, CDR1 LNHDA and CDR2 SQIVND (reference sequence). The CDR3 DNA is TGTGCCAGTAGCAAGACAGGGGGGTTCGTGGATGAGCAGTTCTTC. Translating gives CASSKTGGFVDEQFF.

The chain has TRBV30 and TRBJ1-2; a weak D match, TRBD1 (5 bases). Trimming removed 1 base from V and 4 bases from J, with 13 bases in between. The germline V gene encodes CDR1 GTSNPN and CDR2 SVGIG (reference sequence). This CDR3 is built from 14 residues. The CDR3 DNA sequence: TGTGCCTGGAGTGGCGACAGCCTACTCTATGGCTACACCTTC. This translates into CAWSGDSLLYGYTF.

The chain combines TRBV6-5 with TRBJ1-2; TRBD1 aligns across 8 bases. The junction had 8 bases not matched to a gene; V was cut back by 4 bases and J by 7 bases. CDR1 and CDR2 from the germline V gene are MNHEY and SVGAGI. This CDR3 is built from 14 residues. CDR3 in DNA: TGTGCCAGCAGTTCGCAACAGGGGGATGGTGGCTACACCTTC. This codes for CASSSQQGDGGYTF.

The chain has TRBV30 and TRBJ2-7; the D gene is possibly TRBD2 (6 bases). The CDR3 runs to 15 residues. V gave up 4 bases and J gave up 2 bases, with 18 bases separating them. Looked up from germline, CDR1 is GTSNPN and CDR2 is SVGIG (reference sequence). CDR3 protein: CAWNGWGDGPYEQYF. The CDR3 DNA reads TGTGCCTGGAACGGCTGGGGGGATGGTCCCTACGAGCAGTACTTC.

The genes are TRBV12-5 and TRBJ2-5; 12 bases map to TRBD1. Germline V gene lookup returns CDR1 LGHNT and CDR2 FRNRAP. J lost 2 bases, V lost 6 bases, and 7 bases had no gene match. This CDR3 has 16 amino acids. The CDR3 loop reads CASGRGTGGWQETQYF. CDR3 nucleotide sequence: TGTGCTAGTGGCCGTGGGACAGGGGGCTGGCAAGAGACCCAGTACTTC.

The chain employs TRBV10-3 and TRBJ1-5, with D tentatively TRBD1 (6 bases). The germline V and J ends were trimmed by 2 bases and 3 bases, with 11 bases remaining between them. CDR1 is ENHRY, CDR2 SYGVKD, per germline. This CDR3 has 15 amino acids. Written as DNA, the CDR3 is TGTGCCATCAGTGAGACCGGACAGTACAATCAGCCCCAGCATTTT. Translation: CAISETGQYNQPQHF.

The rearrangement links TRBV28 to TRBJ1-3; D unresolved. The CDR3 covers 14 residues. Germline loops: CDR1 MDHEN, CDR2 SYDVKM. V was pared by 3 bases and J by 1 base, with 7 bases between. The CDR3: CASSFVQSGNTIYF. CDR3 sequence (DNA): TGTGCCAGCAGTTTTGTTCAGTCTGGAAACACCATATATTTT.

This rearrangement joins TRBV7-9 to TRBJ1-1; D is perhaps TRBD1 (5 bases). The V and J ends lost 5 bases and 6 bases respectively, with 25 bases between them. The CDR3 length is 17 residues. CDR1 and CDR2 (germline): SEHNR, FQNEAQ (reference sequence). CDR3 loop: CASSPSRGTAAGAEAFF. The CDR3 bases are TGTGCCAGCAGCCCATCCCGCGGGACCGCGGCGGGTGCTGAAGCTTTCTTT.

This chain uses TRBV9 with TRBJ2-1; 10 nucleotides match TRBD2. CDR1 is SGDLS and CDR2 is YYNGEE in the germline V gene. The CDR3 has 15 amino acids. With V trimmed by 7 bases and J by 6 bases, 10 bases remained unmatched. The CDR3 DNA sequence: TGTGCCAGCGGGAGCGGGGGGGAATCGTCCAATGAGCAGTTCTTC. Its translation is CASGSGGESSNEQFF. Looking up the rest from reference TRBV9 and TRBJ2-1 gives the full variable domain: DSGVTQTPKHLITATGQRVTLRCSPRSGDLSVYWYQQSLDQGLQFLIQYYNGEERAKGNILERFSAQQFPDLHSELNLSSLELGDSALYFCASGSGGESSNEQFFGPGTRLTVL.

The J gene is TRBJ2-1, the V gene TRBV9, with a weak D call TRBD2 (6 bases). The germline V gene has CDR1 SGDLS and CDR2 YYNGEE. V gave up 4 bases and J gave up 3 bases, with 20 bases separating them. The CDR3 is made up of 17 amino acids. The CDR3 bases are TGTGCCAGCAGCCTACTACGGGCCTTCGGGGGCTACAATGAGCAGTTCTTC. Protein sequence: CASSLLRAFGGYNEQFF.

The chain combines TRBV5-6 with TRBJ1-2, with D maybe TRBD1 (6 bases). The CDR3 runs 15 residues. Trimming took 0 bases from V and 4 from J, leaving 13 bases between them. The germline CDR1 and CDR2 sequences are SGHDT and YYEEEE. The CDR3 here is CASSLEMMGAYGYTF. The CDR3 DNA reads TGTGCCAGCAGCTTGGAGATGATGGGGGCCTATGGCTACACCTTC.

The V call is TRBV6-1, the J call TRBJ2-3; TRBD2 matches 14 bases. V shed 2 bases, J shed 6 bases, and the junction held 19 bases outside the gene matches. Germline V lookup: CDR1 MNHNS, CDR2 SASEGT. The CDR3 consists of 21 residues. This CDR3 reads CASSEPGLAGVTSTLSDTQYF. As DNA, the CDR3 is TGTGCCAGCAGTGAACCGGGACTAGCGGGGGTCACTTCTACTTTGTCGGATACGCAGTATTTT.

The V call is TRBV6-1, the J call TRBJ1-1; no clear D. CDR1 is MNHNS and CDR2 is SASEGT in the germline V gene. Trimming removed 2 bases from V and 2 bases from J, with 12 bases in between. The CDR3 runs 15 residues. CDR3 nucleotide sequence: TGTGCCAGCAGTGAAAAGAAGGCGGCTAACACTGAAGCTTTCTTT. Translating it yields CASSEKKAANTEAFF.

This chain uses TRBV12-2 with TRBJ2-5; the table's D call, TRBD1, has no DNA check behind it. TRBV12-2 is a pseudogene. The CDR3 is 13 amino acids. The DNA of the CDR3 is TGTGCAAGTCGCTTACCAGGTGAGGAGACCCAGTACTTC. Residues: CASRLPGEETQYF.

The chain joins TRBV5-1 to TRBJ2-5; 14 bases are a match to TRBD2. The CDR3 totals 15 residues. V trimming: 4 bases; J trimming: 4 bases; junction bases outside the gene matches: 3. CDR1 SGHRS and CDR2 YFSETQ come from the germline V gene. The CDR3 here is CASSPGLAGAETQYF. CDR3 sequence (DNA): TGCGCCAGCAGCCCGGGACTAGCGGGAGCAGAGACCCAGTACTTC.

The V and J genes are TRBV7-2 and TRBJ2-4; D not certain. Germline-derived CDR1 and CDR2 are SGHTA and FQGNSA. This CDR3 region has 15 residues. Trimming took off 5 bases at V and 0 bases at J, with 11 bases between the two ends. In DNA form, the CDR3 reads TGTGCCAGCAGCAAACCAAACTTAGCCAAAAACATTCAGTACTTC. It encodes CASSKPNLAKNIQYF.

The gene calls are TRBV7-7 and TRBJ1-1; D unclear. V lost 1 base, J lost 1 base, and 13 bases lay in between. The germline V gene encodes CDR1 SSHAT and CDR2 FNYEAQ (reference sequence). This CDR3 region has 16 residues. CDR3 amino acids: CASSLERILGNTEAFF. DNA of the CDR3: TGTGCCAGCAGCTTAGAGCGAATACTGGGGAACACTGAAGCTTTCTTT. Full variable domain (remainder filled in from reference TRBV7-7 and TRBJ1-1): GAGVSQSPRYKVTKRGQDVTLRCDPISSHATLYWYQQALGQGPEFLTYFNYEAQPDKSGLPSDRFSAERPEGSISTLTIQRTEQRDSAMYRCASSLERILGNTEAFFGQGTRLTVV.

The chain links TRBV4-2 to TRBJ2-5, with 8 bases that match TRBD1. The CDR3 is made up of 17 amino acids. Looked up from germline, CDR1 is LGHNA and CDR2 is YNFKEQ. V shed 0 bases, J shed 5 bases, and the junction held 11 bases outside the gene matches. The DNA of the CDR3 is TGTGCCAGCAGCCAAGAGGGCCCTGGACAGGGTGAGGAGACCCAGTACTTC. Its protein is CASSQEGPGQGEETQYF.

Here the CDR3 DNA reads TGTGCCATCAGCGAGCCTGGACAGAACACTGAAGCTTTCTTT. Its translation: CAISEPGQNTEAFF. The J gene is TRBJ1-1, the V gene TRBV10-3; D is perhaps TRBD1 (5 bases). The germline V gene encodes CDR1 ENHRY and CDR2 SYGVKD. Trimming took 6 bases from V and 1 from J, leaving 12 bases between them. CDR3 length: 14 amino acids.

CDR3 protein: CASSLGLVFGLDTQYF. CDR3 nucleotide sequence: TGTGCCAGCAGCTTGGGACTAGTATTCGGCCTCGATACGCAGTATTTT. The rearrangement uses TRBV7-2 and TRBJ2-3, with 8 bases lining up with TRBD2. Unmatched junction bases numbered 11, after V lost 3 bases and J lost 6 bases. The CDR3 length is 16 residues. CDR1 and CDR2 (germline): SGHTA, FQGNSA.

V usage is TRBV5-6 and J usage is TRBJ2-7, with 9 bases fitting TRBD1. V was clipped by 0 bases and J by 4 bases; unmatched bases: 11. The germline V gene encodes CDR1 SGHDT and CDR2 YYEEEE. The CDR3 is made up of 17 amino acids. CDR3 in DNA: TGTGCCAGCAGCTTGGATAGGGACAGGGTTTACTTGTACGAGCAGTACTTC. It yields the protein CASSLDRDRVYLYEQYF.

The CDR3 DNA sequence: TGTGCCTGGAGCTTAGGGGGCCAAGAGACCCAGTACTTC. Residues: CAWSLGGQETQYF. V is TRBV30 and J is TRBJ2-5, with D perhaps TRBD1 (6 bases). CDR1 GTSNPN and CDR2 SVGIG come from the germline V gene (reference sequence). CDR3 length: 13 residues. V was clipped by 3 bases and J by 1 base, with 9 bases between them.

This sequence joins TRBV6-1 and TRBJ2-7, with D perhaps matching TRBD1 (6 bases). The CDR3 is 13 amino acids. Trimming stripped 5 bases from V and 5 bases from J, with 13 bases between. Germline loops: CDR1 MNHNS, CDR2 SASEGT. The CDR3 loop is CASSPADRNEQYF. In nucleotides, the CDR3 is TGTGCCAGCAGTCCAGCGGACAGAAACGAGCAGTACTTC.